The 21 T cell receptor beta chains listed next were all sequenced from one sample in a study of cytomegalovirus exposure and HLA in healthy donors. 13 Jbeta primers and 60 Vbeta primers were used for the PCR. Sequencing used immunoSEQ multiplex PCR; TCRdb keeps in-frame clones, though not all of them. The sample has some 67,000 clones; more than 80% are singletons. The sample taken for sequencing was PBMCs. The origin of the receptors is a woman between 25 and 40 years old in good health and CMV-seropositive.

The CDR3 DNA sequence: TGTGCCAGCAGTCTGACAGGGATATGGACCATATATTTT. Translated: CASSLTGIWTIYF. The chain recombines TRBV28 with TRBJ1-3; TRBD1 aligns across 7 bases. V dropped 5 bases and J dropped 10; count of bases not matched to a gene: 8. CDR3 length equals 13 residues. Per germline, CDR1 MDHEN and CDR2 SYDVKM.

The CDR3 DNA reads as TGTGCCAGCAGCTTGTGGACTAGCACCTACGAGCAGTACTTC. This encodes CASSLWTSTYEQYF. The V and J genes are TRBV5-6 and TRBJ2-7; 8 bases line up with TRBD2. The CDR3 spans 14 residues. Germline CDR1 is SGHDT and CDR2 is YYEEEE. The V and J ends lost 1 base and 2 bases, in that order; junction bases with no gene match: 2.

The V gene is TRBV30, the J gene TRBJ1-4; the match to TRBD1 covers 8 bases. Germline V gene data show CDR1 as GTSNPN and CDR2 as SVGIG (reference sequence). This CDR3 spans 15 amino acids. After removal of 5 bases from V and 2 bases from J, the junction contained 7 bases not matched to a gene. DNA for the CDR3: TGTGCCTGGGACTCAGGGGGCTTCACTAATGAAAAACTGTTTTTT. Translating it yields CAWDSGGFTNEKLFF.

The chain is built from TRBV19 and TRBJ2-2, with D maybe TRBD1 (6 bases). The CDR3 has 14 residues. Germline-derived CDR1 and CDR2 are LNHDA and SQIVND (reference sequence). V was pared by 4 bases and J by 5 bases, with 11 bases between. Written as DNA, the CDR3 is TGTGCCAGTAGTACACTCAGGGGAACCGGGGAGCTGTTTTTT. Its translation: CASSTLRGTGELFF.

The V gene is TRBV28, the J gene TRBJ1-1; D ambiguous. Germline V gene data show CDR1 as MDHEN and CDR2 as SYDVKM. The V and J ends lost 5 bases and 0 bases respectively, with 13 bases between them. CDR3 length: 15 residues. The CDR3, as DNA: TGTGCCAGCAGTCTTACAGAAGCCATGAACACTGAAGCTTTCTTT. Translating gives CASSLTEAMNTEAFF.

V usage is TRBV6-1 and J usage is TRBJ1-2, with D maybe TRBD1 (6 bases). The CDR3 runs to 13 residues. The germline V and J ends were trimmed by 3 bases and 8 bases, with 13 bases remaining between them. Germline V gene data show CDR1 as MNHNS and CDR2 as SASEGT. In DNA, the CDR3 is TGTGCCAGCAGTGACAGGGGCTGGGAGGGCTACACCTTC. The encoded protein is CASSDRGWEGYTF.

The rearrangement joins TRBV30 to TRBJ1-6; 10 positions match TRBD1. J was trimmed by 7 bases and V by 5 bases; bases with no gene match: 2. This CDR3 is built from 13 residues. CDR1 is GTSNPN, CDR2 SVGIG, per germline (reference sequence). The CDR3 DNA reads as TGTGCCTGGGCGACAGGGGGCAATTCACCCCTCCACTTT. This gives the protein CAWATGGNSPLHF.

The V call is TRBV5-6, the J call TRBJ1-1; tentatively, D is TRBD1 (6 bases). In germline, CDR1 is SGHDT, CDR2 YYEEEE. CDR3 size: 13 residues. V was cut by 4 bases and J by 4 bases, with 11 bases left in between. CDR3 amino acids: CASSVGTTTEAFF. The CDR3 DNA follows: TGTGCCAGCAGCGTGGGGACAACCACTGAAGCTTTCTTT. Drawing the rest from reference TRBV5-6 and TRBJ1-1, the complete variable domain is DAGVTQSPTHLIKTRGQQVTLRCSPKSGHDTVSWYQQALGQGPQFIFQYYEEEERQRGNFPDRFSGHQFPNYSSELNVNALLLGDSALYLCASSVGTTTEAFFGQGTRLTVV.

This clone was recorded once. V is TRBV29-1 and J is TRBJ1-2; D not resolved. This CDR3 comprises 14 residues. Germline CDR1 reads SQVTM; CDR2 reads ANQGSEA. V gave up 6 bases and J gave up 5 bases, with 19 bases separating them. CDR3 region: CSVGLLERTYGYTF. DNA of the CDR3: TGCAGCGTCGGTCTCCTGGAACGGACTTATGGCTACACCTTC.

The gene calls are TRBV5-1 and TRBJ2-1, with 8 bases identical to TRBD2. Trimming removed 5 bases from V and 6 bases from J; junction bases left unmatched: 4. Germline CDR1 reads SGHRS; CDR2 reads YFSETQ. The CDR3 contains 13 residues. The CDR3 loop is CASSQLAVNEQFF. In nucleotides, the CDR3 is TGCGCCAGCAGTCAACTAGCGGTCAATGAGCAGTTCTTC.

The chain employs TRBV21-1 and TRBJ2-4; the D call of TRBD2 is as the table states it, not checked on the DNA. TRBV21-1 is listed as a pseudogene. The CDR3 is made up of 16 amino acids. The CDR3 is CASSKSGIKGKNIQYF. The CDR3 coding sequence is TGTGCCAGCAGCAAAAGCGGGATAAAGGGAAAAAACATTCAGTACTTC.

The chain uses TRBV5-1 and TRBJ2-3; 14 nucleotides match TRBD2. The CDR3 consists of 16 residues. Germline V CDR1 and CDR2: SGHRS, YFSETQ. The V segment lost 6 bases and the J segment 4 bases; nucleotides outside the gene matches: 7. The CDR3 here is CASKPGLAGVSDTQYF. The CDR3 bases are TGCGCCAGCAAACCGGGACTAGCGGGAGTGTCAGATACGCAGTATTTT.

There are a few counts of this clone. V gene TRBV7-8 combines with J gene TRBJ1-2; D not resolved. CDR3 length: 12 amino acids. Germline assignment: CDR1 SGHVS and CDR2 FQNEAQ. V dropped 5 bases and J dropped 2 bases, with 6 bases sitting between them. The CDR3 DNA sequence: TGTGCCAGCAGCCCAGTCAACTATGGCTACACCTTC. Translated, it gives CASSPVNYGYTF.

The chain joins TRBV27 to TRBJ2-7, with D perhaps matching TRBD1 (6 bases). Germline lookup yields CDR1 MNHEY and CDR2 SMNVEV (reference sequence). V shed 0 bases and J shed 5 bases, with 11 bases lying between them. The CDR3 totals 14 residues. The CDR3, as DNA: TGTGCCAGCAGTTTATCTACAGGGCTCGACGAGCAGTACTTC. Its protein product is CASSLSTGLDEQYF.

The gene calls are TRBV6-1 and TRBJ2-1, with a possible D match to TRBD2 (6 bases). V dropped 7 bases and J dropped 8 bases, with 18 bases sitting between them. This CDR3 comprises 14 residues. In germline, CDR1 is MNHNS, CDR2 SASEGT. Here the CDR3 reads CASNSRGLSDEQFF. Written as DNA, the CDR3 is TGTGCCAGCAATTCGCGGGGTTTAAGCGATGAGCAGTTCTTC.

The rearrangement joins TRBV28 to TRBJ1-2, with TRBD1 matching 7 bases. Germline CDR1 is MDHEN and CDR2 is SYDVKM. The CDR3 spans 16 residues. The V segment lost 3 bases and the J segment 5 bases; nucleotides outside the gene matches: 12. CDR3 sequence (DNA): TGTGCCAGCAGTTTCCCCCAGGGGGGAGGCGGGTATGGCTACACCTTC. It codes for CASSFPQGGGGYGYTF.

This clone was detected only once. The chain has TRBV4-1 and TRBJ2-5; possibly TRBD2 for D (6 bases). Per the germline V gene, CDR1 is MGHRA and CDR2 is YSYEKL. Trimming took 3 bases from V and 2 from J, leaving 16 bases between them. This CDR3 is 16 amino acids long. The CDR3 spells CASSHWGERRQETQYF. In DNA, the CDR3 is TGCGCCAGCAGCCATTGGGGGGAGCGGAGGCAAGAGACCCAGTACTTC.

CDR3 in amino acids: CAWSVGLAGETQYF. In DNA, the CDR3 is TGTGCCTGGAGTGTTGGGCTAGCTGGGGAGACCCAGTACTTC. This chain links TRBV30 with TRBJ2-5; tentatively, D is TRBD2 (5 bases). Germline CDR1 is GTSNPN and CDR2 is SVGIG (reference sequence). V was cut by 0 bases and J by 5 bases, with 13 bases left in between. CDR3 length equals 14 residues.

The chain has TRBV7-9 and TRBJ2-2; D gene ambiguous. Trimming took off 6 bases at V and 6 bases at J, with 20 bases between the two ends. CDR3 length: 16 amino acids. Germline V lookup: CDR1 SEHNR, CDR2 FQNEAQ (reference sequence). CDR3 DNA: TGTGCCAGCAGTTATAGTTTGGGCCCCAACCCCGGGGAGCTGTTTTTT. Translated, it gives CASSYSLGPNPGELFF.

CDR3 amino acids: CASGLDRGGGQPQHF. CDR3 DNA sequence: TGTGCTAGTGGTTTAGACAGGGGAGGTGGTCAGCCCCAGCATTTT. The chain carries TRBV12-5 and TRBJ1-5; the match to TRBD1 covers 8 bases. Germline assignment: CDR1 LGHNT and CDR2 FRNRAP. This CDR3 is 15 amino acids long. Trimming at V came to 3 bases and at J to 6 bases, leaving 7 bases not matched to a gene.

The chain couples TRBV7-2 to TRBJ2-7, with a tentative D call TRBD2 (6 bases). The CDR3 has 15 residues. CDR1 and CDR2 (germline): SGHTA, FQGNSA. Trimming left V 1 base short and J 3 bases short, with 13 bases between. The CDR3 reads CASSLGSGSLYEQYF. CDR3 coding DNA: TGTGCCAGCAGCTTAGGTTCCGGGAGTCTCTACGAGCAGTACTTC.